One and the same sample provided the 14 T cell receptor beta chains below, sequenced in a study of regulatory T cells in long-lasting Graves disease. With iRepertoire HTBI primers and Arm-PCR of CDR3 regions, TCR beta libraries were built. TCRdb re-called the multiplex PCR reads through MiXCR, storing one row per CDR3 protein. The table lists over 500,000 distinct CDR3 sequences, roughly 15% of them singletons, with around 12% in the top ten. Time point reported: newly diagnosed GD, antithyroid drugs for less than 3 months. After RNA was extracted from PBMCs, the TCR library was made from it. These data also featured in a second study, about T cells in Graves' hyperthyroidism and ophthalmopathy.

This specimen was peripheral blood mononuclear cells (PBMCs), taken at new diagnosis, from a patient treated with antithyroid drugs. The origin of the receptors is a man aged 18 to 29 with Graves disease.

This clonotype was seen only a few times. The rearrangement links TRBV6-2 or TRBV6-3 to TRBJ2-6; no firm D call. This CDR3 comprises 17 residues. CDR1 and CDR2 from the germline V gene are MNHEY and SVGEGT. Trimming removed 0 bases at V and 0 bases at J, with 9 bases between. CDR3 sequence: CASSYSGSSSGANVLTF. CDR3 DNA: TGTGCCAGCAGTTACTCCGGGTCGAGCTCTGGGGCCAACGTCCTGACTTTC.

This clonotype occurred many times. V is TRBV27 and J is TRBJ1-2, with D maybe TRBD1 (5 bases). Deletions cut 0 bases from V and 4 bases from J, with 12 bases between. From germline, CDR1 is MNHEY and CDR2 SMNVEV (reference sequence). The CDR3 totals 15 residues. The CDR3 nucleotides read TGTGCCAGCAGTTTATCCCGCGCAGGGCTCTATGGCTACACCTTC. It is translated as CASSLSRAGLYGYTF.

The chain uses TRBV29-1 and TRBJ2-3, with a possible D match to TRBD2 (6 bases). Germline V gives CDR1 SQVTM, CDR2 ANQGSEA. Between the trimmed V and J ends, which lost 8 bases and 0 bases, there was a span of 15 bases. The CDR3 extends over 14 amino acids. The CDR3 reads CSIGPAGSTDTQYF. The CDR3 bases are TGCAGCATTGGGCCAGCGGGTAGCACAGATACGCAGTATTTT.

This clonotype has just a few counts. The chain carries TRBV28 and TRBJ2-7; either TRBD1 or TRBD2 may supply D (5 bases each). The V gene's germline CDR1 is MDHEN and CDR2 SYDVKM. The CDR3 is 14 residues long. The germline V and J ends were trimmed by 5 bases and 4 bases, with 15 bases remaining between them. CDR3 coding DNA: TGTGCCAGCAGTCCCGGGACGCCGGGTTACGAGCAGTACTTC. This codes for CASSPGTPGYEQYF.

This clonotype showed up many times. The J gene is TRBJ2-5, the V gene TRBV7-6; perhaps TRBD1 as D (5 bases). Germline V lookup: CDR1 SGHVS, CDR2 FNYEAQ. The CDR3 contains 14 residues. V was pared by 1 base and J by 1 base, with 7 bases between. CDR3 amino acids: CASSLEGPQETQYF. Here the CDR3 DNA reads TGTGCCAGCAGCTTAGAGGGGCCCCAAGAGACCCAGTACTTC.

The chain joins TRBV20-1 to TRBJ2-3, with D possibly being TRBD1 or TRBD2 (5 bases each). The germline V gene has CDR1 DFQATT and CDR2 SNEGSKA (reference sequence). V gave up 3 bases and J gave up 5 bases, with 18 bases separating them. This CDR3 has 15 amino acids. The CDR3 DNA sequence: TGCAGTGCTAGCAGCGGAATCCAAAGGGGAGATACGCAGTATTTT. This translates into CSASSGIQRGDTQYF.

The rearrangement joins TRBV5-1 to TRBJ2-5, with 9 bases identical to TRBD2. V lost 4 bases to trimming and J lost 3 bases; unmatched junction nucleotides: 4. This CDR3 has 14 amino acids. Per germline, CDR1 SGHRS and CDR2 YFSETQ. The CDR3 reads CASSGAGGEETQYF. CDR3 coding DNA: TGCGCCAGCAGCGGAGCGGGAGGTGAAGAGACCCAGTACTTC.

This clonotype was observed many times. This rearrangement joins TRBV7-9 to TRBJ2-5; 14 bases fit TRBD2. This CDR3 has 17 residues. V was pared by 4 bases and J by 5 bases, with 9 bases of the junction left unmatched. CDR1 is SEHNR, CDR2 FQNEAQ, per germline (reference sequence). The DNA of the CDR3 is TGTGCCAGCAGCTCTCCGACTAGCGGGAGGGCCCGTGAGACCCAGTACTTC. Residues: CASSSPTSGRARETQYF.

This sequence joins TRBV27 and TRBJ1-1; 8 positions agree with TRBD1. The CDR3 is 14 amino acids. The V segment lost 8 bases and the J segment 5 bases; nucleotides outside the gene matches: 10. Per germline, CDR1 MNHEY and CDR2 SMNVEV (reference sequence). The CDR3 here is CASLTGGTGTEAFF. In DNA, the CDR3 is TGTGCCAGCCTTACAGGGGGAACGGGAACTGAAGCTTTCTTT.

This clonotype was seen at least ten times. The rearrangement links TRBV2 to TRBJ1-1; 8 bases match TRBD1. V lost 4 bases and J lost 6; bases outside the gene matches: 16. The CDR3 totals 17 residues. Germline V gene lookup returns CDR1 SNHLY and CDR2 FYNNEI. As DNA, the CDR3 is TGTGCCAGCAGTGTAGGGGACAGGCGGGGGAGAATCGCTGAAGCTTTCTTT. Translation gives CASSVGDRRGRIAEAFF.

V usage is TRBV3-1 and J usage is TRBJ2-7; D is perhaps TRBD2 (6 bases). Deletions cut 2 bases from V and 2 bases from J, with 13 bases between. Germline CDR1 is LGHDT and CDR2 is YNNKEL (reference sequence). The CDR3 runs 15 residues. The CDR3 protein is CASSQPSSVPYEQYF. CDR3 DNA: TGTGCCAGCAGCCAACCCTCTAGCGTACCCTACGAGCAGTACTTC.

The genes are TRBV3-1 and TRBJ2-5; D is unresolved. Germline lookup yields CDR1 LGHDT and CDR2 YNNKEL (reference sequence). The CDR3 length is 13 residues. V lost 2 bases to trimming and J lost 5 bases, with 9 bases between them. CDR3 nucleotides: TGTGCCAGCAGCCAACAGCAATCCGAGACCCAGTACTTC. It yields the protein CASSQQQSETQYF.

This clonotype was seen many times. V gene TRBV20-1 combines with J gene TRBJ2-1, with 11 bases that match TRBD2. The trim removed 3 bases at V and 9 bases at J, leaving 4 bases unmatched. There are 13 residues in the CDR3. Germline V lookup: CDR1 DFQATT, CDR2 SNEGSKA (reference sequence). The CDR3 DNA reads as TGCAGTGCTAGCTTTCTAGCGGGAGGTGAGCAGTTCTTC. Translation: CSASFLAGGEQFF.

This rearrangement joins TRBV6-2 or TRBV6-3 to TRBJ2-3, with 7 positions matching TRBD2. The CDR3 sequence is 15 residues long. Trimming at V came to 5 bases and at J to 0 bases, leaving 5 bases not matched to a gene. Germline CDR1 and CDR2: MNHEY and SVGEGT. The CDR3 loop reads CASSLERDSTDTQYF. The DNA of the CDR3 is TGTGCCAGCAGTCTGGAGCGGGATAGCACAGATACGCAGTATTTT.